Sequencing of this TCR beta chain was carried out in a study of radiotherapy plus CTLA-4 blockade in lung cancer listed by TCRdb under 2018. Broadly, across the study: Objective responses occurred in 15% to 20% of enrolled patients, and around 30% achieved disease control.

The germline V gene specifies SGHRS as CDR1 and YFSETQ as CDR2. The CDR3 starts with the cysteine, ends with the phenylalanine, and has 15 residues. Just CDR3 DNA is preserved here, 45 bases in frame from base 1. Relative to germline, V is 4 bases shorter and J is 1 base shorter, with 14 bases between their ends. Library method: the immunoSEQ multiplex PCR assay. TCRdb obtained this table from immuneACCESS and retained in-frame rearrangements with V and J assigned. These tables miss some clones; where compared with another copy, unresolved V genes account for less than half of the shortfall, and the remainder is unexplained. The sample table lists some 73,000 clones, approximately 80% of them with a count of one. In total, the top ten clones hold 0.79% of the sample. On this clone itself: It has no known antigen specificity. No base qualities exist here, and no much larger clone lies one base off it.

The study tested focal radiation therapy combined with CTLA-4 blockade (ipilimumab) in patients with chemo-refractory metastatic non-small-cell lung cancer. Here is what the overall study found, with its caveats: After treatment with radiotherapy and ipilimumab, TCR clones that originated in tumors expanded in peripheral blood. The strongest predictors of response, as reported, were early dynamic changes in blood T cell clones along with a rise in serum interferon-beta after radiation.

Recombination linked TRBV5-1 to TRBJ1-1; TRBD1 is a possible D gene, resting on 6 matching bases. This specimen was peripheral blood, taken from a patient treated with radiotherapy plus ipilimumab. The receptor comes from a human donor with non-small cell lung cancer who had stable disease on radiotherapy plus ipilimumab. CDR3 region: CASSQQQGRNTEAFF. The nucleotide sequence reads TGCGCCAGCAGCCAGCAACAGGGACGGAACACTGAAGCTTTCTTT.